One sample yielded the 25 T cell receptor beta chains listed below, sequenced in a study of T cell repertoires in cytomegalovirus infection. Each CDR3 protein gets one entry after TCRdb re-called the reads with MiXCR. In the table there are a few hundred thousand distinct CDR3 sequences, roughly 34% of which are singletons. The antigens of these receptors remain unknown. The sample was cultured PBMCs, taken from culture after CMV antigen stimulation. The receptors here all came from a human donor in good health (CMV status not recorded). Some clones in this sample may be carry-over from other donors' samples.

This clonotype has ten or more counts. This chain connects TRBV15 to TRBJ1-2, with a possible D match to TRBD1 (6 bases). The CDR3 covers 19 residues. Germline values: CDR1 LNHNV, CDR2 YYDKDF (reference sequence). V dropped 0 bases and J dropped 0 bases, with 20 bases sitting between them. The CDR3 DNA is TGTGCCACCAGCAGAGATCGCAGGGGCCTACCGCAATCTAACTATGGCTACACCTTC. As protein: CATSRDRRGLPQSNYGYTF.

The rearrangement links TRBV27 to TRBJ1-1; TRBD1 matches at 7 bases. CDR3 length: 14 amino acids. V was pared by 0 bases and J by 4 bases, with 2 bases of the junction left unmatched. From germline, CDR1 is MNHEY and CDR2 SMNVEV (reference sequence). CDR3 bases: TGTGCCAGCAGTTTATCCAGGACAGGCACTGAAGCTTTCTTT. Its translation is CASSLSRTGTEAFF.

Many counts were recorded for this clonotype. The chain is built from TRBV7-2 and TRBJ1-1; TRBD1 matches 8 bases. After removal of 3 bases from V and 5 bases from J, the junction contained 5 bases not matched to a gene. CDR3 length: 14 amino acids. Germline CDR1 and CDR2: SGHTA and FQGNSA. The CDR3 protein is CASSFNRGATEAFF. CDR3 sequence (DNA): TGTGCCAGCAGCTTCAACAGGGGGGCGACTGAAGCTTTCTTT.

The chain is built from TRBV29-1 and TRBJ1-2; 7 bases are a match to TRBD1. Trimming cost V 1 base and J 4 bases; bases outside gene matches: 9. Germline loops: CDR1 SQVTM, CDR2 ANQGSEA. The CDR3 runs 15 residues. CDR3 protein: CSVEGTDRILYGYTF. CDR3 DNA sequence: TGCAGCGTTGAAGGCACGGACAGGATCCTCTATGGCTACACCTTC.

The chain carries TRBV7-2 and TRBJ2-7; 10 bases are a match to TRBD2. The CDR3 runs 15 residues. V shed 5 bases, J shed 4 bases, and the junction held 8 bases outside the gene matches. Germline CDR1 SGHTA, CDR2 FQGNSA. The CDR3 region is CASSDRTSGHYEQYF. CDR3 DNA sequence: TGTGCCAGCAGCGATCGGACTAGCGGACATTACGAGCAGTACTTC.

The rearrangement joins TRBV7-3 to TRBJ1-3; TRBD1 agrees at 7 bases. CDR3 length: 17 amino acids. CDR1 and CDR2 (germline): SGHTA, FQGTGA. V was clipped by 5 bases and J by 1 base; unmatched bases: 11. The CDR3 DNA follows: TGTGCCAGCAGCCCCAACCCGACAGGGTGGTCTGGAAACACCATATATTTT. Protein sequence: CASSPNPTGWSGNTIYF. The full variable domain, completed using reference TRBV7-3 and TRBJ1-3, is GAGVSQTPSNKVTEKGKYVELRCDPISGHTALYWYRQSLGQGPEFLIYFQGTGAADDSGLPNDRFFAVRPEGSVSTLKIQRTERGDSAVYLCASSPNPTGWSGNTIYFGEGSWLTVV.

This clonotype was recorded a few times. The chain combines TRBV12-3 or TRBV12-4 with TRBJ2-3, with D uncertain. The V end lost 5 bases, the J end lost 2 bases, and 5 bases lay between the germline ends. This CDR3 is 12 amino acids long. As DNA, the CDR3 is TGTGCCAGCAGTCAATACACAGATACGCAGTATTTT. Translating it yields CASSQYTDTQYF.

The rearrangement links TRBV20-1 to TRBJ1-5, with D possibly being TRBD1 (5 bases). Trimming cost V 0 bases and J 5 bases, with 11 bases left between them. The CDR3 is 14 residues long. CDR1 is DFQATT and CDR2 is SNEGSKA in the germline V gene (reference sequence). The CDR3 DNA sequence: TGCAGTGCTAGAGAACAGGCGCTCCATCAGCCCCAGCATTTT. It encodes CSAREQALHQPQHF.

V is TRBV25-1 and J is TRBJ1-1; no reliable D call. Germline CDR1 and CDR2: MGHDK and SYGVNS. V lost 2 bases, J lost 7 bases, and 14 bases lay in between. The CDR3 consists of 14 residues. CDR3 coding DNA: TGTGCCAGCAGTGAAGTCGGGGTGGCGGGTGAAGCTTTCTTT. As protein: CASSEVGVAGEAFF.

The V and J genes are TRBV4-3 and TRBJ2-1; perhaps TRBD2 as D (5 bases). This CDR3 has 16 residues. In germline, CDR1 is LGHNA, CDR2 YSLEER. Deletions cut 3 bases from V and 0 bases from J, with 12 bases between. The CDR3 is CASSQRAVDSYNEQFF. CDR3 nucleotide sequence: TGCGCCAGCAGCCAGAGAGCGGTAGACTCCTACAATGAGCAGTTCTTC.

This clonotype was recorded a few times. The J gene is TRBJ2-7, the V gene TRBV27, with TRBD1 as a possible D gene (6 bases). CDR3 length: 17 amino acids. Per germline, CDR1 MNHEY and CDR2 SMNVEV (reference sequence). The germline V and J ends were trimmed by 6 bases and 5 bases, with 26 bases remaining between them. In nucleotides, the CDR3 is TGTGCCAGCAGCCCCGTATTACTGGGGGCGAGGTCCCACGAGCAGTACTTC. Its translation: CASSPVLLGARSHEQYF.

The chain employs TRBV7-6 and TRBJ2-3, with D maybe TRBD2 (6 bases). Deletions cut 5 bases from V and 4 bases from J, with 16 bases between. The CDR3 extends over 15 amino acids. Germline V gene lookup returns CDR1 SGHVS and CDR2 FNYEAQ. CDR3 sequence (DNA): TGTGCCAGCAGCCCCGGGACTTCTTTTCCAGATACGCAGTATTTT. Translated, it gives CASSPGTSFPDTQYF.

This clonotype was observed a few times. The chain couples TRBV5-1 to TRBJ2-1, with 9 bases matching TRBD2. The CDR3 is 16 residues long. From germline, CDR1 is SGHRS and CDR2 YFSETQ. Trimming at V came to 5 bases and at J to 6 bases, leaving 12 bases not matched to a gene. As DNA, the CDR3 is TGCGCCAGCAGGGCCATAGCGGGAGTAGTCCTCAATGAGCAGTTCTTC. Its protein product is CASRAIAGVVLNEQFF.

The chain couples TRBV2 to TRBJ2-7; TRBD1 aligns across 9 bases. CDR3 length: 14 amino acids. Germline trimming cut 6 bases from V and 1 base from J; bases unmatched to any gene: 4. Germline V gene sequence: CDR1 SNHLY, CDR2 FYNNEI. The CDR3 DNA reads as TGTGCCAGCAGAGAGACAGGGGGTTCCTACGAGCAGTACTTC. Its protein product is CASRETGGSYEQYF.

The chain combines TRBV29-1 with TRBJ1-2; no clear D gene. The CDR3 spans 12 residues. CDR1 is SQVTM, CDR2 ANQGSEA, per germline. V was shortened by 2 bases and J by 6 bases, with 10 bases between the two germline ends. The CDR3 DNA sequence: TGCAGCGTTGAACCGGGATATAATGGCTACACCTTC. This encodes CSVEPGYNGYTF.

This clonotype was detected once. One end of the junction is discordant with germline, which a read error may explain. The chain combines TRBV7-7 with TRBJ2-1, with 8 positions matching TRBD2. Germline V CDR1 and CDR2: SSHAT, FNYEAQ (reference sequence). The CDR3 is 15 residues long. CDR3 sequence: CASSAGLASYNEQFF. In DNA, the CDR3 is TGTGCTAGCAGCGCCGGACTAGCATCATACAATGAGCAGTTCTTC.

This clonotype was found a few times. V usage is TRBV18 and J usage is TRBJ2-3; either TRBD1 or TRBD2 may supply D (6 bases each). CDR3 length: 14 residues. CDR1 KGHSH and CDR2 LQKENI come from the germline V gene. V lost 1 base and J lost 4, with 9 bases in between. The CDR3 DNA sequence: TGTGCCAGCTCACCACAACGGGGGCCAGATACGCAGTATTTT. This sequence encodes CASSPQRGPDTQYF. Based on the CDR3 plus reference TRBV18 and TRBJ2-3, the full variable domain is NAGVMQNPRHLVRRRGQEARLRCSPMKGHSHVYWYRQLPEEGLKFMVYLQKENIIDESGMPKERFSAEFPKEGPSILRIQQVVRGDSAAYFCASSPQRGPDTQYFGPGTRLTVL.

This clonotype was seen a handful of times. This sequence joins TRBV12-3 or TRBV12-4 and TRBJ2-3; 9 nucleotides match TRBD2. There are 15 residues in the CDR3. V shed 6 bases and J 6 bases; nucleotides not matched to a gene: 10. CDR3 sequence: CASSFPSGTLDTQYF. In DNA, the CDR3 is TGTGCCAGCAGCTTTCCTAGCGGGACCTTGGATACGCAGTATTTT.

This clonotype was counted many times. The rearrangement joins TRBV7-2 to TRBJ2-5; maybe TRBD2 (6 bases). The germline V gene encodes CDR1 SGHTA and CDR2 FQGNSA. The CDR3 extends over 14 amino acids. V lost 3 bases to trimming and J lost 3 bases, with 11 bases between them. CDR3 sequence (DNA): TGTGCCAGCAGCTTGGATCAGCGGGAAGAGACCCAGTACTTC. This sequence encodes CASSLDQREETQYF.

This clonotype was detected many times. The chain uses TRBV7-2 and TRBJ1-1; D not certain. Per germline, CDR1 SGHTA and CDR2 FQGNSA. The CDR3 loop spans 14 amino acids. Trimming removed 3 bases from V and 1 base from J, with 9 bases in between. DNA for the CDR3: TGTGCCAGCAGCTTTTCCTCCCAGAACACTGAAGCTTTCTTT. Protein: CASSFSSQNTEAFF.

This sequence joins TRBV28 and TRBJ2-7; 10 bases align to TRBD2. After removal of 4 bases from V and 6 bases from J, the junction contained 6 bases not matched to a gene. CDR1 MDHEN and CDR2 SYDVKM come from the germline V gene. This CDR3 is built from 14 residues. The CDR3 here is CASSSLAGVSEQYF. The CDR3 DNA is TGTGCCAGCAGTTCCCTAGCGGGAGTGAGCGAGCAGTACTTC.

This rearrangement joins TRBV28 to TRBJ2-2, with D maybe TRBD2 (6 bases). Between the trimmed V and J ends, which lost 7 bases and 6 bases, there was a span of 12 bases. Germline CDR1 and CDR2: MDHEN and SYDVKM. The CDR3 is 13 amino acids. In DNA form, the CDR3 reads TGTGCCAGCACACCTGGCGGGGCCGGGGAGCTGTTTTTT. It encodes CASTPGGAGELFF.

This clonotype showed up just a few times. The chain uses TRBV9 and TRBJ2-6; TRBD1 matches at 7 bases. V shed 5 bases and J 2 bases; nucleotides not matched to a gene: 13. This CDR3 is built from 18 residues. Germline CDR1 reads SGDLS; CDR2 reads YYNGEE. The CDR3 DNA follows: TGTGCCAGCAGTGGTCCCGGGACAGATCGAACTGGGGCCAACGTCCTGACTTTC. This encodes CASSGPGTDRTGANVLTF.

This chain uses TRBV19 with TRBJ1-3; 7 bases are shared with TRBD1. The trim removed 5 bases at V and 4 bases at J, leaving 8 bases unmatched. Germline V gives CDR1 LNHDA, CDR2 SQIVND (reference sequence). The CDR3 covers 15 residues. The CDR3 sequence is CASSRNRGGGNTIYF. CDR3 bases: TGTGCCAGTAGTCGCAACAGGGGCGGCGGAAACACCATATATTTT.

This clonotype turned up a few times. The chain carries TRBV12-3 or TRBV12-4 and TRBJ1-1; TRBD1 is a possible D gene (5 bases). V lost 6 bases, J lost 4 bases, and 18 bases lay in between. The CDR3 consists of 15 residues. This chain's CDR3 is CASRPSGTSRTEAFF. In DNA, the CDR3 is TGTGCCAGCAGGCCCTCCGGGACCTCTCGCACTGAAGCTTTCTTT.